One sample yielded the 19 T cell receptor beta chains listed below, sequenced in a study of patients and donors after allogeneic stem cell transplantation (TCRdb year 2020). Library prep was done by RT-PCR. Sequencing instrument: NextSeq 550. TCRdb reworked the public reads: Q25 trimming with fastp, MiXCR clone assembly, productive beta chains retained. Every distinct CDR3 protein forms one entry, paired with its most common genes and DNA. The table for this sample lists approximately 220,000 distinct CDR3 sequences; about 38% of them were counted only once. The ten top clones hold around 10% of the sample. Material for sequencing was blood, either unsorted or a sorted T cell fraction (not recorded which). The receptors come from a human donor who was either an allogeneic HSCT recipient or a stem cell or donor lymphocyte infusion donor (not recorded which). It is not recorded whose cells these are; they may come from a transplant donor.

This clonotype has just a few counts. The CDR3 sequence: CASSRDPPPLETQYF. CDR3 nucleotide sequence: TGTGCCAGCAGCCGAGATCCACCTCCCTTGGAGACCCAGTACTTC. The rearrangement links TRBV11-2 to TRBJ2-5; D gene ambiguous. The CDR3 is 15 residues long. Germline CDR1 and CDR2: SGHAT and FQNNGV. The V end was cut by 5 bases, the J end by 5 bases, with 18 bases between.

V and J are TRBV10-3 and TRBJ1-2, with 7 positions matching TRBD1. Trimming at V came to 6 bases and at J to 0 bases, leaving 7 bases not matched to a gene. This CDR3 is 15 amino acids long. The germline V gene has CDR1 ENHRY and CDR2 SYGVKD. The CDR3 spells CAISGTVLANYGYTF. In DNA, the CDR3 is TGTGCCATCAGCGGGACAGTCTTAGCTAACTATGGCTACACCTTC.

V gene TRBV18 combines with J gene TRBJ1-6; 9 bases line up with TRBD1. This CDR3 is built from 17 residues. Per the germline V gene, CDR1 is KGHSH and CDR2 is LQKENI. V shed 1 base and J 7 bases; nucleotides not matched to a gene: 8. In DNA, the CDR3 is TGTGCCAGCTCACCACAAGAGACAGGGGGAAACAATTCACCCCTCCACTTT. It encodes CASSPQETGGNNSPLHF.

This clonotype has more than one count but fewer than ten. The genes are TRBV2 and TRBJ1-4; the D is unclear. V was trimmed by 7 bases and J by 8 bases, leaving 17 bases between them. The CDR3 covers 14 residues. CDR1 and CDR2 from the germline V gene are SNHLY and FYNNEI. CDR3 nucleotides: TGTGCCAGCACCCTGGTCCTGGGGAAGGAAAAACTGTTTTTT. Amino acid sequence: CASTLVLGKEKLFF.

The V and J genes are TRBV12-3 or TRBV12-4 and TRBJ2-6; D call uncertain. Between the trimmed V and J ends, which lost 4 bases and 2 bases, there was a span of 18 bases. There are 18 residues in the CDR3. As DNA, the CDR3 is TGTGCCAGCAGTTCGGACCGTCTTAATCGGCCTGGGGCCAACGTCCTGACTTTC. It codes for CASSSDRLNRPGANVLTF.

This clonotype occurred a few times. The chain recombines TRBV12-3 or TRBV12-4 with TRBJ1-1, with D hard to call. The V and J ends lost 5 bases and 0 bases respectively, with 10 bases between them. The CDR3 length is 14 residues. CDR3 amino acids: CASSPPPMNTEAFF. DNA of the CDR3: TGTGCCAGCAGTCCCCCCCCGATGAACACTGAAGCTTTCTTT.

This clonotype has just a few counts. The chain couples TRBV25-1 to TRBJ1-5; tentative D call: TRBD1 (5 bases). Germline V gene lookup returns CDR1 MGHDK and CDR2 SYGVNS. The CDR3 contains 13 residues. Trimming removed 4 bases from V and 4 bases from J, with 8 bases in between. CDR3 nucleotides: TGTGCCAGCAGTGGGGGGTGGAATCAGCCCCAGCATTTT. The encoded protein is CASSGGWNQPQHF.

The rearrangement uses TRBV2 and TRBJ1-1, with D tentatively TRBD1 (5 bases). The CDR3 runs 14 residues. Germline CDR1 is SNHLY and CDR2 is FYNNEI. The ends were cut back, 6 bases at V and 3 bases at J, with 14 bases in the middle. The DNA for the CDR3 is TGTGCCAGCAGGTACGCAGGGAGGGACACTGAAGCTTTCTTT. Translation gives CASRYAGRDTEAFF.

J is TRBJ1-2 and V is TRBV29-1; D not certain. The V and J ends lost 6 bases and 3 bases respectively, with 11 bases between them. CDR1 and CDR2 (germline): SQVTM, ANQGSEA. The CDR3 covers 12 residues. In DNA, the CDR3 is TGCAGCGTCCTGACGGAGCACTATGGCTACACCTTC. This sequence encodes CSVLTEHYGYTF.

The chain uses TRBV20-1 and TRBJ2-7, with D perhaps TRBD1 (5 bases). The CDR3 is 11 amino acids. Deletions cut 3 bases from V and 8 bases from J, with 11 bases between. Germline values: CDR1 DFQATT, CDR2 SNEGSKA (reference sequence). The CDR3 DNA reads TGCAGTGCTAGCCCCAGACAGAAGCAGTACTTC. Its protein is CSASPRQKQYF.

This chain joins TRBV5-1 and TRBJ1-1, with D perhaps TRBD1 (5 bases). The CDR3 consists of 14 residues. Between the trimmed V and J ends, which lost 2 bases and 1 base, there was a span of 9 bases. Germline CDR1 reads SGHRS; CDR2 reads YFSETQ. CDR3 loop: CASSFGHPNTEAFF. The CDR3 bases are TGCGCCAGCAGCTTCGGACATCCGAACACTGAAGCTTTCTTT.

J is TRBJ1-4 and V is TRBV2; TRBD1 might be the D (5 bases). Germline V lookup: CDR1 SNHLY, CDR2 FYNNEI. V lost 5 bases and J lost 4, with 8 bases in between. The length of the CDR3 is 13 residues. The CDR3 coding sequence is TGTGCCAGCAGTCGACAGTTTAATGAAAAACTGTTTTTT. Its protein product is CASSRQFNEKLFF.

This chain connects TRBV14 to TRBJ2-3; a weak D match, TRBD2 (5 bases). The CDR3 sequence is 13 residues long. Germline V gene sequence: CDR1 SGHDN, CDR2 FVKESK. Trimming took 6 bases from V and 0 from J, leaving 7 bases between them. CDR3 DNA: TGTGCCAGCAGAAAGCGGAGCACAGATACGCAGTATTTT. Residues: CASRKRSTDTQYF.

This clonotype was detected once. This sequence joins TRBV24-1 and TRBJ2-1, with D tentatively TRBD1 (6 bases). This CDR3 spans 12 amino acids. V shed 3 bases and J shed 9 bases, with 8 bases lying between them. Germline V CDR1 and CDR2: KGHDR, SFDVKD. CDR3 protein: CATSDQGIEQFF. The CDR3 DNA is TGTGCCACCAGTGATCAGGGGATTGAGCAGTTCTTC.

This clonotype was detected a few times. The V and J genes are TRBV9 and TRBJ1-2; D unresolved. Deletions cut 3 bases from V and 6 bases from J, with 6 bases between. The CDR3 is 11 residues long. The germline V gene has CDR1 SGDLS and CDR2 YYNGEE. The CDR3 reads CASSANNGYTF. CDR3 in DNA: TGTGCCAGCAGCGCGAACAATGGCTACACCTTC.

V usage is TRBV20-1 and J usage is TRBJ2-6, with D possibly matching TRBD1 (5 bases). The CDR3 is 16 amino acids. Trimming shortened V by 6 bases and J by 2 bases, and 17 bases separated the two germline ends. The germline V gene has CDR1 DFQATT and CDR2 SNEGSKA (reference sequence). The CDR3 region is CSAPRAGFPGANVLTF. In DNA form, the CDR3 reads TGCAGTGCCCCCAGGGCAGGGTTCCCTGGGGCCAACGTCCTGACTTTC.

The CDR3 protein is CASSFGRDSKNYGYTF. In DNA, the CDR3 is TGTGCCAGCAGTTTCGGTCGGGACAGTAAAAACTATGGCTACACCTTC. The V gene is TRBV27, the J gene TRBJ1-2, with TRBD1 matching over 7 bases. V shed 3 bases, J shed 2 bases, and the junction held 9 bases outside the gene matches. CDR1 MNHEY and CDR2 SMNVEV come from the germline V gene (reference sequence). The CDR3 has 16 amino acids.

The chain is built from TRBV18 and TRBJ1-1; D perhaps matches TRBD1 (5 bases). The CDR3 length is 14 residues. The germline CDR1 and CDR2 sequences are KGHSH and LQKENI. The V end lost 3 bases, the J end lost 7 bases, and 15 bases lay between the germline ends. In DNA, the CDR3 is TGTGCCAGCTCACCGACGGACAACAAGGGTGAAGCTTTCTTT. This encodes CASSPTDNKGEAFF.

The genes are TRBV12-3 or TRBV12-4 and TRBJ1-2; D is perhaps TRBD1 (5 bases). V was clipped by 5 bases and J by 5 bases, with 24 bases between them. CDR3 length: 17 residues. The CDR3 loop is CASSLPPGRFGGYGYTF. In nucleotides, the CDR3 is TGTGCCAGCAGTCTCCCGCCGGGACGATTCGGGGGGTATGGCTACACCTTC.